The 18 T cell receptor beta chains below all came from one sample that was sequenced in a study of CD8+CD57+ T cells in acquired aplastic anemia. Genomic DNA, serving as template, underwent TCR beta VDJ and CDR3 profiling. TCRdb fed the reads into MiXCR, producing one record per CDR3 protein. The sample includes 150,000 to 200,000 distinct CDR3 sequences, 64% of them seen just once. Sample: sorted CD4+, CD8+, or CD8+CD57+ T cells (not recorded which) from PBMCs. The receptors here all came from a human donor with severe aplastic anemia or a healthy control (not recorded which).

For this clonotype: A junction boundary mismatches the germline segment, possibly from a read error. The chain carries TRBV7-6 and TRBJ2-7; 9 bases are a match to TRBD2. CDR3 length: 18 amino acids. From germline, CDR1 is SGHVS and CDR2 FNYEAQ. The CDR3 DNA reads TGCGCCAGCAGCCAAGAACCCTGGGCGGGAGGGGTTCCCTACGAGCAGTACTTC. Protein: CASSQEPWAGGVPYEQYF.

This rearrangement joins TRBV9 to TRBJ2-3, with D possibly being TRBD1 or TRBD2 (6 bases each). Trimming stripped 0 bases from V and 5 bases from J, with 10 bases between. CDR3 length: 14 residues. Per the germline V gene, CDR1 is SGDLS and CDR2 is YYNGEE. The CDR3 loop reads CASSVEGGQDTQYF. The CDR3 DNA sequence: TGTGCCAGCAGCGTAGAGGGGGGACAAGATACGCAGTATTTT.

The rearrangement joins TRBV10-3 to TRBJ2-1; D is undetermined. V lost 4 bases and J 7 bases, leaving 17 bases between the germline ends. The CDR3 has 15 amino acids. Germline V CDR1 and CDR2: ENHRY, SYGVKD. The CDR3, as DNA: TGTGCCATCAGTGTTGAGAGGTTCGGGCAGAATGAGCAGTTCTTC. Its protein product is CAISVERFGQNEQFF.

The rearrangement joins TRBV9 to TRBJ1-1, with D uncertain. V was pared by 3 bases and J by 0 bases, with 6 bases between. The CDR3 length is 13 residues. CDR1 is SGDLS and CDR2 is YYNGEE in the germline V gene. CDR3 sequence: CASSAAVNTEAFF. The CDR3 nucleotides are TGTGCCAGCAGCGCGGCAGTGAACACTGAAGCTTTCTTT.

J is TRBJ1-1 and V is TRBV7-9; a possible D gene is TRBD1 (6 bases). The V gene lost 4 bases and the J gene lost 11 bases, with 17 bases spanning the gap. This CDR3 is 13 amino acids long. CDR1 is SEHNR, CDR2 FQNEAQ, per germline (reference sequence). CDR3 in DNA: TGTGCCAGCAGCTCACTACAGGGAAGGGGGGCTTTCTTT. Translating gives CASSSLQGRGAFF.

The chain combines TRBV12-3 or TRBV12-4 with TRBJ1-1; D perhaps matches TRBD1 (5 bases). Trimming shortened V by 5 bases and J by 11 bases, and 12 bases separated the two germline ends. CDR3 length: 11 residues. In DNA form, the CDR3 reads TGTGCCAGCAGTGACCGGGACCGCGCTTTCTTT. It yields the protein CASSDRDRAFF.

Regarding this clonotype: The junction and the germline gene differ at one end; a read error may be behind it. The chain couples TRBV7-9 to TRBJ2-3; D assignment may be TRBD1 or TRBD2 (5 bases each). Germline CDR1 SEHNR, CDR2 FQNEAQ (reference sequence). This CDR3 comprises 16 residues. The CDR3 bases are TGCGCCAGCAGCCAGAGGGGTGGGGCCCCCCCAGATACGCAGTATTTT. It yields the protein CASSQRGGAPPDTQYF.

V gene TRBV9 combines with J gene TRBJ1-2; 7 bases match TRBD1. V trimming: 0 bases; J trimming: 8 bases; junction bases outside the gene matches: 13. This CDR3 is 16 amino acids long. Germline V gene data show CDR1 as SGDLS and CDR2 as YYNGEE. The CDR3 is CASSVGTGGAVRGYTF. The CDR3 nucleotides read TGTGCCAGCAGCGTAGGGACAGGAGGGGCGGTGAGAGGCTACACCTTC.

J is TRBJ2-5 and V is TRBV2; D unclear. Per the germline V gene, CDR1 is SNHLY and CDR2 is FYNNEI. CDR3 length equals 10 residues. V dropped 6 bases and J dropped 4 bases, with 3 bases sitting between them. CDR3 loop: CASRRETQYF. CDR3 coding DNA: TGTGCCAGCAGGAGAGAGACCCAGTACTTC.

This clonotype has at least ten counts. The chain links TRBV4-3 to TRBJ2-7; TRBD1 might be the D (7 bases). The CDR3 has 14 amino acids. In germline, CDR1 is LGHNA, CDR2 YSLEER. Between the trimmed V and J ends, which lost 3 bases and 0 bases, there was a span of 9 bases. CDR3 in amino acids: CASSQRDSSYEQYF. The CDR3 DNA is TGCGCCAGCAGCCAGCGGGACAGCTCCTACGAGCAGTACTTC.

The J gene is TRBJ2-6, the V gene TRBV12-3 or TRBV12-4, with D unclear. There are 14 residues in the CDR3. V lost 6 bases and J lost 2, with 8 bases in between. CDR3 in DNA: TGTGCCAGCAGCGCACAAACTGGGGCCAACGTCCTGACTTTC. Translating gives CASSAQTGANVLTF.

The sample holds a few counts of this clonotype. The J gene is TRBJ1-3, the V gene TRBV6-5; 10 nucleotides match TRBD1. Germline V lookup: CDR1 MNHEY, CDR2 SVGAGI. The CDR3 totals 17 residues. J was trimmed by 1 base and V by 2 bases; bases with no gene match: 5. CDR3 residues: CASSYPRQGASGNTIYF. CDR3 coding DNA: TGTGCCAGCAGTTACCCGAGACAGGGGGCGTCTGGAAACACCATATATTTT.

This clonotype came up many times. CDR3 in amino acids: CASSIAGGSNQPQHF. DNA for the CDR3: TGTGCCAGTAGTATTGCTGGAGGAAGCAATCAGCCCCAGCATTTT. The chain joins TRBV19 to TRBJ1-5; D remains ambiguous. V lost 3 bases to trimming and J lost 1 base, with 10 bases between them. Looked up from germline, CDR1 is LNHDA and CDR2 is SQIVND (reference sequence). The CDR3 consists of 15 residues.

This clonotype was seen more than once but under ten times. The chain joins TRBV7-9 to TRBJ2-5; D ambiguous. Germline loops: CDR1 SEHNR, CDR2 FQNEAQ (reference sequence). The ends were cut back, 3 bases at V and 2 bases at J, with 10 bases in the middle. The CDR3 extends over 14 amino acids. CDR3 in amino acids: CASSFRDPQETQYF. CDR3 nucleotide sequence: TGTGCCAGCAGCTTTAGAGATCCACAAGAGACCCAGTACTTC.

V is TRBV24-1 and J is TRBJ1-6; possibly TRBD1 for D (6 bases). V lost 2 bases, J lost 7 bases, and 8 bases lay in between. Germline CDR1 reads KGHDR; CDR2 reads SFDVKD. CDR3 length equals 14 residues. CDR3 sequence: CATSDSRGNSPLHF. The CDR3 DNA is TGTGCCACCAGTGATTCCAGGGGAAATTCACCCCTCCACTTT.

This chain connects TRBV24-1 to TRBJ2-7, with 10 bases lining up with TRBD2. The CDR3 covers 16 residues. V lost 6 bases and J lost 6; bases outside the gene matches: 13. The germline gives CDR1 KGHDR, CDR2 SFDVKD. The CDR3 DNA is TGTGCCACCAGTACAGCCCCTAGCGGGAGTTTGTCCGAGCAGTACTTC. It specifies CATSTAPSGSLSEQYF.

The V and J genes are TRBV2 and TRBJ1-2, with D maybe TRBD1 (5 bases). V lost 4 bases and J 6 bases, leaving 15 bases between the germline ends. Germline CDR1 and CDR2: SNHLY and FYNNEI. The CDR3 loop spans 14 amino acids. The chain's CDR3 is CASSAGGVVDGYTF. In nucleotides, the CDR3 is TGTGCCAGCAGTGCAGGAGGGGTCGTGGATGGCTACACCTTC.

V usage is TRBV2 and J usage is TRBJ1-1; D unclear. Trimming took 8 bases from V and 5 from J, leaving 15 bases between them. This CDR3 has 13 amino acids. The V gene's germline CDR1 is SNHLY and CDR2 FYNNEI. CDR3 nucleotides: TGTGCCAGCTTGACGGTTCCGGGGACTGAAGCTTTCTTT. Its protein is CASLTVPGTEAFF.